A single sample is the source of the 7 T cell receptor beta chains below, sequenced in a study of neurological immune-mediated disorders. Stated time point: longitudinal time-point 1 (baseline). MiXCR was run by TCRdb on the 5' RACE reads, yielding one entry per CDR3 protein. The sample lists 67,000 or so distinct CDR3 sequences, 12% to 15% occurring once. Sequenced input: PBMCs. These receptors all stem from a female donor with HTLV-1-associated myelopathy (HAM/TSP).

This rearrangement joins TRBV7-2 to TRBJ2-5; D might be TRBD2 (5 bases). From germline, CDR1 is SGHTA and CDR2 FQGNSA. This CDR3 region has 14 residues. Trimming stripped 5 bases from V and 3 bases from J, with 13 bases between. This CDR3 is CASSIRRTEETQYF. CDR3 nucleotides: TGTGCCAGCAGCATCAGGAGGACGGAAGAGACCCAGTACTTC. The full variable domain, with the rest looked up from reference TRBV7-2 and TRBJ2-5, is GAGVSQSPSNKVTEKGKDVELRCDPISGHTALYWYRQSLGQGLEFLIYFQGNSAPDKSGLPSDRFSAERTGGSVSTLTIQRTQQEDSAVYLCASSIRRTEETQYFGPGTRLLVL.

About this clonotype itself: A single base separates this from a much larger clone, so it may be a read error. The chain has TRBV7-9 and TRBJ2-2; D possibly corresponds to TRBD1 (5 bases). Germline CDR1 is SEHNR and CDR2 is FQNEAQ (reference sequence). The CDR3 runs 14 residues. V lost 7 bases and J lost 0, with 9 bases in between. In DNA, the CDR3 is TGTGCCAGCATCTTGACAGCGAACACCGGGGAGCTGTTTTTT. Protein product: CASILTANTGELFF.

Ten or more counts support this clonotype. The chain employs TRBV5-1 and TRBJ2-7; D is perhaps TRBD2 (6 bases). Per the germline V gene, CDR1 is SGHRS and CDR2 is YFSETQ. Trimming stripped 0 bases from V and 3 bases from J, with 10 bases between. The CDR3 sequence is 14 residues long. The CDR3 reads CASSLGRGDYEQYF. The CDR3 bases are TGCGCCAGCAGCTTGGGGAGGGGCGACTACGAGCAGTACTTC. Full variable domain (missing parts from reference TRBV5-1 and TRBJ2-7): KAGVTQTPRYLIKTRGQQVTLSCSPISGHRSVSWYQQTPGQGLQFLFEYFSETQRNKGNFPGRFSGRQFSNSRSEMNVSTLELGDSALYLCASSLGRGDYEQYFGPGTRLTVT.

This clonotype was picked up many times. The V gene is TRBV5-1, the J gene TRBJ2-3, with D perhaps TRBD1 (6 bases). The V gene lost 4 bases and the J gene lost 5 bases, with 23 bases spanning the gap. The CDR3 sequence is 17 residues long. The germline V gene has CDR1 SGHRS and CDR2 YFSETQ. CDR3 amino acids: CASSRAPGTPSQDTQYF. CDR3 sequence (DNA): TGCGCCAGCAGCAGGGCCCCCGGGACACCCTCTCAAGATACGCAGTATTTT.

This clonotype came up many times. The V gene is TRBV6-5, the J gene TRBJ2-1; 10 bases are shared with TRBD1. The V gene end was trimmed by 5 bases and the J gene end by 12 bases; junction bases not matched to a gene: 19. This CDR3 is 17 amino acids long. From germline, CDR1 is MNHEY and CDR2 SVGAGI. The CDR3 protein is CASSETKGQGFLNLQFF. The CDR3 DNA reads as TGTGCCAGCAGTGAGACAAAGGGACAGGGGTTTCTTAACCTGCAGTTCTTC.

On this clonotype: A much larger clone lies one base from this, so it may be a read error. The chain carries TRBV7-9 and TRBJ2-2; D may be TRBD1 (6 bases). The CDR3 spans 15 residues. Germline loops: CDR1 SEHNR, CDR2 FQNEAQ (reference sequence). CDR3 loop: CAGVLDRKNTWELFF. Here the CDR3 DNA reads TGTGCCGGAGTCCTTGACAGGAAGAACACCTGGGAGCTGTTTTTT.

This clonotype was seen many times. V is TRBV24-1 and J is TRBJ2-1; possible D gene TRBD2, 7 bases. CDR1 and CDR2 (germline): KGHDR, SFDVKD. This CDR3 has 19 amino acids. V was clipped by 2 bases and J by 2 bases, with 21 bases between them. The CDR3 DNA follows: TGTGCCACCAGTGATTCAGGTGGCGGGGGAGAGGGGGCCTACAATGAGCAGTTCTTC. Encoded protein: CATSDSGGGGEGAYNEQFF.